The rows below give T cell receptor beta chains drawn from one sample of a study of type 1 and type 2 diabetes patients. In TCRdb, the multiplex PCR reads were re-called with MiXCR into one record per CDR3 protein. This table has 280,000 or so distinct CDR3 sequences, approximately 45% appearing once. Sequencing used peripheral blood mononuclear cells (PBMCs). These TCRs come from a man younger than 35 with type 2 diabetes. The CDR3 runs from the conserved cysteine through the conserved F or W. Fields, in order: CDR3 protein, clone size, J gene, V gene. Size tells how often a clone was seen (once, few, many) or the class of an expanded clone, and some rows leave it out.

CSVAGLAGENEQFF,few,TRBJ2-1,TRBV29-1
CASTTGIMNTEAFF,.,TRBJ1-1,TRBV19
CASTVGQGPFTDTQYF,few,TRBJ2-3,TRBV15
CASWGERWYEQYF,.,TRBJ2-7,TRBV6-5
CSAIVHPSTDTQYF,.,TRBJ2-3,TRBV20-1
CASSAGTAIYEQYF,.,TRBJ2-7,TRBV10-1
CASSRVGSVLLGTEAFF,.,TRBJ1-1,TRBV19
CASSTGTGPLGYTF,.,TRBJ1-2,TRBV10-3
CASSIYGTGVTEAFF,.,TRBJ1-1,TRBV19
CSARPGGISTDTQYF,.,TRBJ2-3,TRBV20-1
CASSSGTSNEQLF,.,TRBJ2-1,TRBV7-3
CASSIRTGGIAYEQYF,once,TRBJ2-7,TRBV7-2
CASSRSGQGASYEQYF,.,TRBJ2-7,TRBV2
CRARGVYGANVLTF,.,TRBJ2-6,TRBV20-1
CASSYEGSGQINF,.,TRBJ1-2,TRBV6-5
CASSGTASSYEQYF,.,TRBJ2-7,TRBV19
CATTDGTEAFF,.,TRBJ1-1,TRBV5-1
CATSGSGQEETQYF,.,TRBJ2-5,TRBV15
CASRHGTGTSGYTF,many,TRBJ1-2,TRBV19
CASSLIRGRPPNEQFF,.,TRBJ2-1,TRBV27
CSARGGWLRNTGELFF,.,TRBJ2-2,TRBV20-1
CATSDSQLAGGEQFF,.,TRBJ2-1,TRBV24-1
CSVGPQGNYGYTF,.,TRBJ1-2,TRBV29-1
CASSIPGGPRAGELFF,few,TRBJ2-2,TRBV19
CASSSTGVYEQYF,.,TRBJ2-7,TRBV27
CASSPSLPLGYEQYF,.,TRBJ2-7,TRBV14
CSAPRAGGADTQYF,few,TRBJ2-3,TRBV20-1
CASSEAPGYNEQFF,.,TRBJ2-1,TRBV2
CASSLKRVDGEQYF,.,TRBJ2-7,TRBV25-1
CASSRNPGQLYNEQFF,few,TRBJ2-1,TRBV7-3
CASSDDWALVNTIYF,.,TRBJ1-3,TRBV6-5